A selection of T cell receptor beta chains follows, all from one sample in a study of radiotherapy plus CTLA-4 blockade in lung cancer. Profiling relied on immunoSEQ multiplex PCR, and the TCRdb table lists in-frame clones only, not all of them. The sample includes 65,000 to 95,000 clones, around nine tenths of them seen just once. The sample here was peripheral blood, taken from a patient treated with radiotherapy plus ipilimumab. Receptor source: a human donor with non-small cell lung cancer who had stable disease on radiotherapy plus ipilimumab. Both conserved end residues are part of each CDR3. A D gene is named only where the DNA matches it firmly. Rows give clone size only sometimes, using once, few, many, or a class for an expanded clone.

>once|TRBV27|TRBJ1-6|TRBD1
TGTGCCAGCAGTTTATCGCGGGACAGGCACAGCTCCTATAATTCACCCCTCCACTTT
CASSLSRDRHSSYNSPLHF
>.|TRBV7-2|TRBJ2-6|.
TGTGCCAGCAGCTCAGGGGTTGGGGCCAACGTCCTGACTTTC
CASSSGVGANVLTF
>.|TRBV7-9|TRBJ1-1|.
TGTGCCAGCAGCTTAGGGGGGAACATGAACACTGAAGCTTTCTTT
CASSLGGNMNTEAFF
>once|TRBV2|TRBJ1-6|.
TGTGCCAGCAGGCCACGGGACACCAATAATTCACCCCTCCACTTT
CASRPRDTNNSPLHF
>.|TRBV23-1|TRBJ1-5|.
TGCGCCAGCAGTCAATCGCGCAATCAGCCCCAGCATTTT
CASSQSRNQPQHF
>.|TRBV30|TRBJ1-2|TRBD1
TGTGCCTGGAATGAGGGACAGGGGCGCCCCTATGGCTACACCTTC
CAWNEGQGRPYGYTF
>.|TRBV27|TRBJ2-3|TRBD2
TGTGCCAGGGGGGGGACTAGCGGGAGAAGGGGCACGCAGTATTTT
CARGGTSGRRGTQYF
>.|TRBV7-8|TRBJ2-7|.
TGTGCCAGCAGCTTAGGACCGTCCTACGAGCAGTACTTC
CASSLGPSYEQYF
>.|TRBV4-1|TRBJ2-1|.
TGCGCCAGCAGCCAAGATGTCGGATCCTACAATGAGCAGTTCTTC
CASSQDVGSYNEQFF
>.|TRBV28|TRBJ1-2|.
TGTGCCAGCAGTTTTGAGGGATCTAACTATGGCTACACCTTC
CASSFEGSNYGYTF
>.|TRBV2|TRBJ1-2|TRBD1
TGTGCCAGCAGGCGGGACAGGGGGCTGGGGGGCCACACCTTC
CASRRDRGLGGHTF
>once|TRBV7-3|TRBJ1-1|TRBD1
TGTGCCAGCAGCCTCGGACAGGGGGCCTTGAACACTGAAGCTTTCTTT
CASSLGQGALNTEAFF
>.|TRBV7-9|TRBJ1-2|.
TGTGCCAGCAGCCTCGACAGTGACTATGGCTACACCTTC
CASSLDSDYGYTF
>.|TRBV7-2|TRBJ2-2|.
TGTGCCAGCAGCTCCTCGGGCACCGGGGAGCTGTTTTTT
CASSSSGTGELFF
>.|TRBV5-6|TRBJ2-5|TRBD1
TGTGCCAGCAGCTTGGCGGGACAGGGTTCAGAGACCCAGTACTTC
CASSLAGQGSETQYF
>.|TRBV29-1|TRBJ1-5|.
TGCAGCGTTGATCTAGGAGGCAATCAGCCCCAGCATTTT
CSVDLGGNQPQHF
>.|TRBV6-1|TRBJ2-2|.
TGTGCCAGCAGTGGTCGGGGGGCCGAGAACACCGGGGAGCTGTTTTTT
CASSGRGAENTGELFF
>few|TRBV6-5|TRBJ1-2|.
TGTGCCAGCAGTACGAACTATGGCTACACCTTC
CASSTNYGYTF
>.|TRBV4-2|TRBJ1-2|TRBD1
TGTGCCAGCAGCCAAGAGTTCGGGACAGGGTCCTATGGCTACACCTTC
CASSQEFGTGSYGYTF
>.|TRBV5-8|TRBJ1-5|TRBD1
TGTGCCAGCAGCCGCGAGGTTGGACAGGGGGCAAGTCAGCCCCAGCATTTT
CASSREVGQGASQPQHF
>.|TRBV4-1|TRBJ2-5|.
TGCGCCAGCAGCCAAGGGAACAAAGAGACCCAGTACTTC
CASSQGNKETQYF
>once|TRBV7-6|TRBJ2-1|TRBD1
TGTGCCAGCACGAGACAGGGAGCGTCTCTCAATGAGCAGTTCTTC
CASTRQGASLNEQFF
>once|TRBV25-1|TRBJ1-3|.
TGTGCCAGCAGTGGAGGACCGAACTCTGGAAACACCATATATTTT
CASSGGPNSGNTIYF
>.|TRBV5-6|TRBJ2-7|.
TGTGCCAGCAGCTTGTGGCGCTACGAGCAGTACTTC
CASSLWRYEQYF
>.|TRBV28|TRBJ1-1|TRBD1
TGTGCCAGCAGGGGGGGACAGGGGGCTTGGGGCACTGAAGCTTTCTTT
CASRGGQGAWGTEAFF
>.|TRBV5-5|TRBJ2-1|.
TGTGCCAGCGGCTTTAGGGACAATGAGCAGTTCTTC
CASGFRDNEQFF
>.|TRBV19|TRBJ2-2|.
TGTGCCAGTAGACGATCGGGACTGAACACCGGGGAGCTGTTTTTT
CASRRSGLNTGELFF
>.|TRBV7-9|TRBJ2-2|.
TGTGCCAGCAGCGAACCCTGGGGGGGCGACACCGGGGAGCTGTTTTTT
CASSEPWGGDTGELFF
>.|TRBV18|TRBJ1-5|.
TGTGCCAGCTCACCAGGGGGGTCCATAGGCAGCAATCAGCCCCAGCATTTT
CASSPGGSIGSNQPQHF
>.|TRBV28|TRBJ1-1|.
TGTGCCAGCAGTTTATCGCATAAGGGCACTGAAGCTTTCTTT
CASSLSHKGTEAFF
>few|TRBV10-3|TRBJ2-1|.
TGTGCCATCAGTGAGAGCTTAGGACAGTTGTACAATGAGCAGTTCTTC
CAISESLGQLYNEQFF
>.|TRBV9|TRBJ2-7|.
TGTGCCAGCAGCCCAGGGACGCCGCTCTACGAGCAGTACTTC
CASSPGTPLYEQYF
>.|TRBV30|TRBJ1-4|.
TGTGCCTGGAGTAAGGGTAACAGGGCCGCAACTAATGAAAAACTGTTTTTT
CAWSKGNRAATNEKLFF
>.|TRBV5-1|TRBJ1-1|.
TGCGCCAGCAGCACCGGGGACGTCACTGAAGCTTTCTTT
CASSTGDVTEAFF
>few|TRBV9|TRBJ1-3|.
TGTGCCAGCAGCGTAGAAACAGGAGCTGGAAACACCATATATTTT
CASSVETGAGNTIYF
>.|TRBV28|TRBJ1-2|.
TGTGCCAGCAGATCTTATCTAGGTGGGGCTGGCTACACCTTC
CASRSYLGGAGYTF
>.|TRBV11-2|TRBJ2-2|.
TGTGCCAGCAGCTCTGTTGGCGCGAACACCGGGGAGCTGTTTTTT
CASSSVGANTGELFF